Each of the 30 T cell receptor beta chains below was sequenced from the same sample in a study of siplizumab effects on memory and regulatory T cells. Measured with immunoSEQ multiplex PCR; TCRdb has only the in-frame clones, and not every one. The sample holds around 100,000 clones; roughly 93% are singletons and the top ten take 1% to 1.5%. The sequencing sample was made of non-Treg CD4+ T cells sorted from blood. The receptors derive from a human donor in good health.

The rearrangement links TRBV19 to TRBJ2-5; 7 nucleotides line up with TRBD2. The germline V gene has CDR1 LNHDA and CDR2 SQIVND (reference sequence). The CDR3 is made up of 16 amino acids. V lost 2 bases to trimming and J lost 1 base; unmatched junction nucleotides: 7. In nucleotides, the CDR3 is TGTGCCAGTAGTATATCGGCTAGCGGAGCCCAAGAGACCCAGTACTTC. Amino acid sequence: CASSISASGAQETQYF.

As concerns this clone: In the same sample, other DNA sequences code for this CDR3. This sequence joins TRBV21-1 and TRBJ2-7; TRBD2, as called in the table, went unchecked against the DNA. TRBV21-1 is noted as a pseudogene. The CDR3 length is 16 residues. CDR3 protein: CASTARGEPRSYEQYF. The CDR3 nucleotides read TGTGCCAGCACCGCCCGGGGGGAGCCGAGATCCTACGAGCAGTACTTC.

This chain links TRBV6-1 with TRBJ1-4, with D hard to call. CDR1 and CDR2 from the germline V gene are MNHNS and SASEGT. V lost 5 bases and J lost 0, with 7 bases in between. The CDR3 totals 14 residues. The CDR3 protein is CASSWSTTNEKLFF. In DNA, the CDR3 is TGTGCCAGCAGTTGGTCGACAACTAATGAAAAACTGTTTTTT.

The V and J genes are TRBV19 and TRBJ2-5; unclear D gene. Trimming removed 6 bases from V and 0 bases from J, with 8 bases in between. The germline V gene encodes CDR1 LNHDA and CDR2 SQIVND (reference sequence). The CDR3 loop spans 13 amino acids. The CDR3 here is CASRNGYQETQYF. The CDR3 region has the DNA TGTGCCAGTAGAAATGGTTACCAAGAGACCCAGTACTTC.

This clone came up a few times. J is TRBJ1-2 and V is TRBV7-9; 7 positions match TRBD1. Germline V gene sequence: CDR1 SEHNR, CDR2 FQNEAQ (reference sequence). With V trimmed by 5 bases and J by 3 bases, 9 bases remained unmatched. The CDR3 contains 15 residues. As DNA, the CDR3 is TGTGCCAGCAGCATTGAACCAGGGGGTGACTATGGCTACACCTTC. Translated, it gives CASSIEPGGDYGYTF.

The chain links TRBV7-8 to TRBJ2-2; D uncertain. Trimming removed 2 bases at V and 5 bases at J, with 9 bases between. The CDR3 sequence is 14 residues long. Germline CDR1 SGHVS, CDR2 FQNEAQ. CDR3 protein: CASSLRPDTGELFF. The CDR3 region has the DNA TGTGCCAGCAGCTTACGTCCGGATACCGGGGAGCTGTTTTTT.

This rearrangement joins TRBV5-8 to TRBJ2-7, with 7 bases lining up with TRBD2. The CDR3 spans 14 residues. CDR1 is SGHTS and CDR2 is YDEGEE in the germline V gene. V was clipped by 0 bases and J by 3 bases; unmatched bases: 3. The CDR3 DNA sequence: TGTGCCAGCAGCTTGGGGGGAGGGAGCTACGAGCAGTACTTC. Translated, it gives CASSLGGGSYEQYF.

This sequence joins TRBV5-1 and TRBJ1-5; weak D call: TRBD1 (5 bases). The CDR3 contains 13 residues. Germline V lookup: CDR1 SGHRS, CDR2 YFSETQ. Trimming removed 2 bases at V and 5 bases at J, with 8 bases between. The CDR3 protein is CASSFIGDQPQHF. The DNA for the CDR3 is TGCGCCAGCAGCTTCATAGGGGATCAGCCCCAGCATTTT.

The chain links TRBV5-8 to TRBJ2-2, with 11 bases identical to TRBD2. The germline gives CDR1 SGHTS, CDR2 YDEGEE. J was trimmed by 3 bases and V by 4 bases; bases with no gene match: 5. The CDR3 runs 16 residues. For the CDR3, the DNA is TGTGCCAGCAGCCGGACTAGCGGGTCTTACACCGGGGAGCTGTTTTTT. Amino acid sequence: CASSRTSGSYTGELFF.

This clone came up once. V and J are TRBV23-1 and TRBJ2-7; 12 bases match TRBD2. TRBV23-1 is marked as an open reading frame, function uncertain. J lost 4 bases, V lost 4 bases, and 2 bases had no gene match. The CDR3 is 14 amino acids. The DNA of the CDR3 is TGCGCCAGCAGTCGACTAGCGGGAGTTTACGAGCAGTACTTC. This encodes CASSRLAGVYEQYF.

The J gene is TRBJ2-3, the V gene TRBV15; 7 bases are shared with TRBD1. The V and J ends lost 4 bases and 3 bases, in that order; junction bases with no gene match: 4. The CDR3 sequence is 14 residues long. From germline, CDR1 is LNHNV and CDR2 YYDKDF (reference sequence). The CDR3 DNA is TGTGCCACCAGCACAGGGGGACGTACAGATACGCAGTATTTT. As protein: CATSTGGRTDTQYF.

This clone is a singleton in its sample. The CDR3, as DNA: TGTGCCAGCAGTGAAGGGGGTTCAGATACGCAGTATTTT. Translated: CASSEGGSDTQYF. This rearrangement joins TRBV6-1 to TRBJ2-3; D remains unclear. CDR1 and CDR2 from the germline V gene are MNHNS and SASEGT. The germline V and J ends were trimmed by 1 base and 4 bases, with 6 bases remaining between them. The CDR3 sequence is 13 residues long.

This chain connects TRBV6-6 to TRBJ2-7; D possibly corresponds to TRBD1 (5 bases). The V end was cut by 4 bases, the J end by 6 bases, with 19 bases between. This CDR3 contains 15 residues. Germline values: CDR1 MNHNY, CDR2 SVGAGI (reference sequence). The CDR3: CASSSEYRSAGEQYF. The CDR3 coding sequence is TGTGCCAGCAGTTCGGAGTACAGGTCTGCTGGCGAGCAGTACTTC.

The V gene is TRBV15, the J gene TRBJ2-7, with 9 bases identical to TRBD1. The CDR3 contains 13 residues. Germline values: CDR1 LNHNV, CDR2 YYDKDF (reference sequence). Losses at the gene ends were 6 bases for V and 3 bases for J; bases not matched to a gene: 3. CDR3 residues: CATSPDRGYEQYF. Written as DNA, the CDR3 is TGTGCCACCAGTCCGGACAGGGGCTACGAGCAGTACTTC.

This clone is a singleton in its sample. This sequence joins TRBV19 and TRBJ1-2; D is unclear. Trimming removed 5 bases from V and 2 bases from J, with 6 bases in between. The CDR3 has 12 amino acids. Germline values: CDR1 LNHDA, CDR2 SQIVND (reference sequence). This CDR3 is CASSQFNYGYTF. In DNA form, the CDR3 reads TGTGCCAGTAGTCAGTTCAACTATGGCTACACCTTC.

The CDR3: CASSIEGVSNTEAFF. CDR3 bases: TGTGCCAGTAGTATCGAGGGGGTCTCGAACACTGAAGCTTTCTTT. This chain connects TRBV19 to TRBJ1-1; D is perhaps TRBD1 (6 bases). Trimming cost V 3 bases and J 1 base, with 12 bases left between them. Germline V gives CDR1 LNHDA, CDR2 SQIVND (reference sequence). The CDR3 length is 15 residues.

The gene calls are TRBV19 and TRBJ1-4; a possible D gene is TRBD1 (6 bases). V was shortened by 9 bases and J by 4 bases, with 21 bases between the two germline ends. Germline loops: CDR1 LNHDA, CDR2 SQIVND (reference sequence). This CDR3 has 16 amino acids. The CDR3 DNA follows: TGTGCCAGATTCCGTCCACCGGGGGGCGATAATGAAAAACTGTTTTTT. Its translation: CARFRPPGGDNEKLFF.

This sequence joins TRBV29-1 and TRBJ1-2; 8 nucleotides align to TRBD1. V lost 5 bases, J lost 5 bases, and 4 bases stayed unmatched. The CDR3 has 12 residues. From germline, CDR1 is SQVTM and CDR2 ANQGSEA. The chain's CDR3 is CSVQTGGYGYTF. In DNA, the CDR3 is TGCAGCGTTCAAACAGGGGGATATGGCTACACCTTC.

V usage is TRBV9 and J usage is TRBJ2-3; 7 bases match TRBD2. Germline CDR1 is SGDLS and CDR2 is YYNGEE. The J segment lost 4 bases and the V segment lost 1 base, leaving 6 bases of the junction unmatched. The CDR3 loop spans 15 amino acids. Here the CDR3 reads CASSVMAGAADTQYF. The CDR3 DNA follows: TGTGCCAGCAGCGTAATGGCGGGAGCGGCAGATACGCAGTATTTT.

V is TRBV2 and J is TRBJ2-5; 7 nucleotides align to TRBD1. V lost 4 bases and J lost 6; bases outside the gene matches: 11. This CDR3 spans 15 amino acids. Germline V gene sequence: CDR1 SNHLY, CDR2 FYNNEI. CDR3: CASSALGDRKKTQYF. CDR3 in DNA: TGTGCCAGCAGTGCGCTAGGGGACAGAAAAAAGACCCAGTACTTC.

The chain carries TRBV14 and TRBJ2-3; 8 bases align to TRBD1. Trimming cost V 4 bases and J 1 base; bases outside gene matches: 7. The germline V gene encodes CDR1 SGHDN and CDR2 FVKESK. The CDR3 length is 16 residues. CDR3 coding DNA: TGTGCCAGCAGCCGCGACAGGGGCCTGGGCACAGATACGCAGTATTTT. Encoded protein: CASSRDRGLGTDTQYF. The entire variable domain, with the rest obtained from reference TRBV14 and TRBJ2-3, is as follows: EAGVTQFPSHSVIEKGQTVTLRCDPISGHDNLYWYRRVMGKEIKFLLHFVKESKQDESGMPNNRFLAERTGGTYSTLKVQPAELEDSGVYFCASSRDRGLGTDTQYFGPGTRLTVL.

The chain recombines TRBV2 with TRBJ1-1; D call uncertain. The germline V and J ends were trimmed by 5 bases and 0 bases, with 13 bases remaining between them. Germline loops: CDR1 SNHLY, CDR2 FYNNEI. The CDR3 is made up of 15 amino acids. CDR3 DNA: TGTGCCAGCAGTATTACCGGGGTAATGAACACTGAAGCTTTCTTT. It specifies CASSITGVMNTEAFF.

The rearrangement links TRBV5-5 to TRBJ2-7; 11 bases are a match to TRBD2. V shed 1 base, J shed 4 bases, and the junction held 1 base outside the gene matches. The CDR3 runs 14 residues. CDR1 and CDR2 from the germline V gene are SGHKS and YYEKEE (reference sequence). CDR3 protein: CASSLLAGGYEQYF. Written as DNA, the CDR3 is TGTGCCAGCAGCTTGTTAGCGGGAGGGTACGAGCAGTACTTC. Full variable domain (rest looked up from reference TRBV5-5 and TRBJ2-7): DAGVTQSPTHLIKTRGQQVTLRCSPISGHKSVSWYQQVLGQGPQFIFQYYEKEERGRGNFPDRFSARQFPNYSSELNVNALLLGDSALYLCASSLLAGGYEQYFGPGTRLTVT.

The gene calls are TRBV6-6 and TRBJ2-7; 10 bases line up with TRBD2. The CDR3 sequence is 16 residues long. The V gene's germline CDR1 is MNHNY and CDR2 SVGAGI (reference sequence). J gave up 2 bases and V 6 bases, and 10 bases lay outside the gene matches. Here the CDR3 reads CASSLIAGGRPYEQYF. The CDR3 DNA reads TGTGCCAGCAGCCTCATAGCGGGAGGACGCCCCTACGAGCAGTACTTC.

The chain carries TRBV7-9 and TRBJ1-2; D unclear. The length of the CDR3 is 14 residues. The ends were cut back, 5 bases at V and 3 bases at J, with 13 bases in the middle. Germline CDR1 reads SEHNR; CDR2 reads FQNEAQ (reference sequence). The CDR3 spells CASSSSVADYGYTF. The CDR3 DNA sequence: TGTGCCAGCAGCAGCTCGGTGGCAGACTATGGCTACACCTTC.

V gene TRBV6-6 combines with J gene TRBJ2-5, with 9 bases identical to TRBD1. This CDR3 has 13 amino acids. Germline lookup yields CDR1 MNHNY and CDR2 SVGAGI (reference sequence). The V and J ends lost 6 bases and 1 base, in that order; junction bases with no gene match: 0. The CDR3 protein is CASRTGGQETQYF. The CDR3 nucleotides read TGTGCCAGCAGGACAGGGGGCCAAGAGACCCAGTACTTC.

The CDR3 loop reads CASSKGLAGLSSYNEQFF. CDR3 DNA sequence: TGTGCCAGCAGCAAGGGACTAGCGGGATTGAGCTCCTACAATGAGCAGTTCTTC. V usage is TRBV7-9 and J usage is TRBJ2-1, with TRBD2 matching 13 bases. Unmatched junction bases numbered 7, after V lost 5 bases and J lost 0 bases. CDR1 and CDR2 (germline): SEHNR, FQNEAQ (reference sequence). CDR3 length: 18 residues. Looking up the rest from reference TRBV7-9 and TRBJ2-1 gives the full variable domain: DTGVSQNPRHKITKRGQNVTFRCDPISEHNRLYWYRQTLGQGPEFLTYFQNEAQLEKSRLLSDRFSAERPKGSFSTLEIQRTEQGDSAMYLCASSKGLAGLSSYNEQFFGPGTRLTVL.

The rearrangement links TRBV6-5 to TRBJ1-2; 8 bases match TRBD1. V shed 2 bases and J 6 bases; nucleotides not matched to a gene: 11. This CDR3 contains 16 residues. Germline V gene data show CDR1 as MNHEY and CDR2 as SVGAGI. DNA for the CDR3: TGTGCCAGCAGTTACCCGGACAGGGAGAGGAGTAATGGCTACACCTTC. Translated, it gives CASSYPDRERSNGYTF.

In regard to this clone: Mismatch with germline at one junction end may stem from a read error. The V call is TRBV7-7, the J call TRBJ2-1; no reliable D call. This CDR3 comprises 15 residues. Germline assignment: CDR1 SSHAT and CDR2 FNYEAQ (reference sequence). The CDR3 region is CASSRNMGAVGEQFF. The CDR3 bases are TGTGCTAGCAGTCGAAATATGGGTGCTGTGGGTGAGCAGTTCTTC.

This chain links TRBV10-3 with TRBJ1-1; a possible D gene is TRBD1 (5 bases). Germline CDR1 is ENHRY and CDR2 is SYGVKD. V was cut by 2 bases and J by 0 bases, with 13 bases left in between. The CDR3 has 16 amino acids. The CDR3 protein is CAISEGGGALNTEAFF. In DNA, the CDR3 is TGTGCCATCAGTGAGGGGGGAGGGGCTCTGAACACTGAAGCTTTCTTT.